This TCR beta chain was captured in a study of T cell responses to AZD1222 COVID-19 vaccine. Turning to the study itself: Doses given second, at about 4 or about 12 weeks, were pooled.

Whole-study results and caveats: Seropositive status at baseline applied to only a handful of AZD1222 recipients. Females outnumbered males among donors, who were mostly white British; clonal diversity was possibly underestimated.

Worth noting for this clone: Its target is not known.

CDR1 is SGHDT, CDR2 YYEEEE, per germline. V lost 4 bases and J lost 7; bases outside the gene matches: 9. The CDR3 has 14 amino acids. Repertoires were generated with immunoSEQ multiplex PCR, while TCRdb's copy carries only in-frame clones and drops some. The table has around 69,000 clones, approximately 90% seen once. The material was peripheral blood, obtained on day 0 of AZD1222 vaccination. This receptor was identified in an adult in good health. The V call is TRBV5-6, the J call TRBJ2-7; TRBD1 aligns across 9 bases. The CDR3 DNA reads TGTGCCAGCAGCCTAGCCGGGACAGGGACGGAGCAGTACTTC. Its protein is CASSLAGTGTEQYF.